This T cell receptor beta chain originates from a study of shared clonotypes between healthy human individuals. For the study at large: In total, the donors were a couple of women and a few men aged 18 to 49.

Profiled with immunoSEQ multiplex PCR; TCRdb holds only in-frame clones, not every one. The table records about 2 million clones, about 95% of them present only once. The naive CD8 subset, CD45RO-negative cells positively selected for CCR7, excluded terminally differentiated effector memory CD45RA+ cells. Germline V gene sequence: CDR1 MNHEY, CDR2 SVGAGI. The ends lost 6 bases at V and 6 bases at J; junction bases unmatched: 8. The CDR3 is 15 residues long. The clonotype comes from a man aged 18 to 29 in good health. V gene TRBV6-5 combines with J gene TRBJ2-7; 13 nucleotides agree with TRBD2. Sequenced sample: naive CD8+ T cells sorted from blood. The CDR3 sequence is CASSHRTSGSGEQYF. The DNA of the CDR3 is TGTGCCAGCAGCCACCGGACTAGCGGGAGCGGCGAGCAGTACTTC.